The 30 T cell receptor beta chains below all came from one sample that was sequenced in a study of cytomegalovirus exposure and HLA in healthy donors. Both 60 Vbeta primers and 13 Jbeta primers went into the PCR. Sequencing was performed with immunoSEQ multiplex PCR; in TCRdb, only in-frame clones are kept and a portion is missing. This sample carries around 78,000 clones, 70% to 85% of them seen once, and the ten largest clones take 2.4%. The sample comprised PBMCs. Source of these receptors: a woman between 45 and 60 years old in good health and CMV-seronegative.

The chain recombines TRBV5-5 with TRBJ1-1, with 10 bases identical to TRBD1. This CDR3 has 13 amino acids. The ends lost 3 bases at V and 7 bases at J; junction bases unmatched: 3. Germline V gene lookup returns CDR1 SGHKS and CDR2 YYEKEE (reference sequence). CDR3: CASSWGQGLEAFF. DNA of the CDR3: TGTGCCAGCAGCTGGGGACAGGGGCTTGAAGCTTTCTTT. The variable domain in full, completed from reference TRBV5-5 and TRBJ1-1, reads DAGVTQSPTHLIKTRGQQVTLRCSPISGHKSVSWYQQVLGQGPQFIFQYYEKEERGRGNFPDRFSARQFPNYSSELNVNALLLGDSALYLCASSWGQGLEAFFGQGTRLTVV.

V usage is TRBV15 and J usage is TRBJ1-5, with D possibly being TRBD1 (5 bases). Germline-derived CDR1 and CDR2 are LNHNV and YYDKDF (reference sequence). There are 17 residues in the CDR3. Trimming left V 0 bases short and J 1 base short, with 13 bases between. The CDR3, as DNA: TGTGCCACCAGCAGAGATCTTTGGGGCGAAAGCAATCAGCCCCAGCATTTT. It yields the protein CATSRDLWGESNQPQHF. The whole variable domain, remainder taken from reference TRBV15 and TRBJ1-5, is DAMVIQNPRYQVTQFGKPVTLSCSQTLNHNVMYWYQQKSSQAPKLLFHYYDKDFNNEADTPDNFQSRRPNTSFCFLDIRSPGLGDTAMYLCATSRDLWGESNQPQHFGDGTRLSIL.

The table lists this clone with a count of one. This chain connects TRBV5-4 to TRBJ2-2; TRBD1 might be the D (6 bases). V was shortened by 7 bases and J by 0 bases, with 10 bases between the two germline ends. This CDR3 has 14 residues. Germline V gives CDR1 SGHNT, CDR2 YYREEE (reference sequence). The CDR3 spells CASLDRTNTGELFF. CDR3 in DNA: TGTGCCAGCCTCGACAGGACGAACACCGGGGAGCTGTTTTTT.

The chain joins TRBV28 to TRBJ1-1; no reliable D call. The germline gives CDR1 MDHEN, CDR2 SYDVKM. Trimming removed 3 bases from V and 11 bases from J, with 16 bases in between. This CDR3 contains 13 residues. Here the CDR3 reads CASSLRAGVIAFF. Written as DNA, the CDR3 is TGTGCCAGCAGTTTGAGGGCCGGCGTTATTGCTTTCTTT.

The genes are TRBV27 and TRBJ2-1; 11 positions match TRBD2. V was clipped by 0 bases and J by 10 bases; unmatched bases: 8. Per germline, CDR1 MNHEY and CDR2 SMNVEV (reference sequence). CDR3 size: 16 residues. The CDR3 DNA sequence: TGTGCCAGCAGTTTATCGGCCTTAGCGGGAGGGTGGGAGCAGTTCTTC. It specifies CASSLSALAGGWEQFF.

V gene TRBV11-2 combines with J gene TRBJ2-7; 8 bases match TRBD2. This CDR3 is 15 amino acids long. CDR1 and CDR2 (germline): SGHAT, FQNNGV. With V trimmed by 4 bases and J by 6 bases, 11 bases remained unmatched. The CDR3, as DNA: TGTGCCAGCAGCTATGTGGGGGCGGGAGGCATCGAGCAGTACTTC. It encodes CASSYVGAGGIEQYF. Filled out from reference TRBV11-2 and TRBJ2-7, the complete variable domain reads EAGVAQSPRYKIIEKRQSVAFWCNPISGHATLYWYQQILGQGPKLLIQFQNNGVVDDSQLPKDRFSAERLKGVDSTLKIQPAKLEDSAVYLCASSYVGAGGIEQYFGPGTRLTVT.

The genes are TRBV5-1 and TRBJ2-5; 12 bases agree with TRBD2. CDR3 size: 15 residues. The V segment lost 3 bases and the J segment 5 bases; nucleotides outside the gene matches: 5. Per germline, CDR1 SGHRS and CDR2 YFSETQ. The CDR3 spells CASSSLAGGQETQYF. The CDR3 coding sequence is TGCGCCAGCAGCTCCCTAGCGGGGGGGCAGGAGACCCAGTACTTC.

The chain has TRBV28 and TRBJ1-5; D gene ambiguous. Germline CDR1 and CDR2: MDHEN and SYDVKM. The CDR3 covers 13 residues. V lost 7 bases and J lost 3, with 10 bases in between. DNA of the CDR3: TGTGCCAGCACCGAGGTCTTCAATCAGCCCCAGCATTTT. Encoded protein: CASTEVFNQPQHF.

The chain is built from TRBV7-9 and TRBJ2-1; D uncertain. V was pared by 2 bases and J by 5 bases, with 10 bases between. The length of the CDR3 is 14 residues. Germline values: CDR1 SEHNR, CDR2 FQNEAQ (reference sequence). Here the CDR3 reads CASSLSTGNNEQFF. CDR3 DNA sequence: TGTGCCAGCAGCTTATCGACTGGCAACAATGAGCAGTTCTTC.

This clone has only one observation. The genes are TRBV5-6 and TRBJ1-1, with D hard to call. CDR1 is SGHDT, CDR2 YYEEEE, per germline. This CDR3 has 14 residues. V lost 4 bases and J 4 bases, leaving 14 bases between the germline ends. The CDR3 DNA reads TGTGCCAGCAGCACAATATCTGGAGCCACTGAAGCTTTCTTT. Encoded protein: CASSTISGATEAFF.

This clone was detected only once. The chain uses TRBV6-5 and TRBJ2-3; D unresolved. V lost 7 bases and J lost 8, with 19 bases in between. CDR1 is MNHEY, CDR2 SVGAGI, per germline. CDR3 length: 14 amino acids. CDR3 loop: CASTVRSPLGTQYF. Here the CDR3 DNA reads TGTGCCAGCACTGTCCGGTCACCCCTCGGTACGCAGTATTTT.

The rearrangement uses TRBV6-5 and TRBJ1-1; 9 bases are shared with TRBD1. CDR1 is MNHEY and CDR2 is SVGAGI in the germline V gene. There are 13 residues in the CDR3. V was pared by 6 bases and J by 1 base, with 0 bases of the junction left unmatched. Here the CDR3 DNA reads TGTGCCAGCAGGGACAGGGGGAACACTGAAGCTTTCTTT. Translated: CASRDRGNTEAFF.

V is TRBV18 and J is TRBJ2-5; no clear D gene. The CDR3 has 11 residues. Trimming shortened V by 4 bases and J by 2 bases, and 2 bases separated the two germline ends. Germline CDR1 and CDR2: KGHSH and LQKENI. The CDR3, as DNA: TGTGCCAGCTCACTACAAGAGACCCAGTACTTC. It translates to CASSLQETQYF.

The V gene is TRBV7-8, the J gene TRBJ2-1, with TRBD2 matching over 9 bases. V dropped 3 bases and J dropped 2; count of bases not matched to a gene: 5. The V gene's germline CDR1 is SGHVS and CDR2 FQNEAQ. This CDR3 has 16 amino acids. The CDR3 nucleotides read TGTGCCAGCAGCTTCTTGACTAGCGGAGCCTACAATGAGCAGTTCTTC. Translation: CASSFLTSGAYNEQFF.

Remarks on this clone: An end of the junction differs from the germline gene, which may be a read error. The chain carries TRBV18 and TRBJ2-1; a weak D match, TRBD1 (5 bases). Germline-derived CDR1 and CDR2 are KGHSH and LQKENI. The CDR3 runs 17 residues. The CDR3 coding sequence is TGTGCCAGCGCACCTCAGGGTGGAGTACTTTTCTACAATGAGCAGTTCTTC. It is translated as CASAPQGGVLFYNEQFF.

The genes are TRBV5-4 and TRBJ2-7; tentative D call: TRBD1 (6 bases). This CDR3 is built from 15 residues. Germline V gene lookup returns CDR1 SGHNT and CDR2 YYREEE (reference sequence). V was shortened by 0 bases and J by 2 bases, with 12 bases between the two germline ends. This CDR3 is CASSLGQGSPYEQYV. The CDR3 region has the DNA TGTGCCAGCAGCTTGGGTCAGGGGTCGCCCTACGAGCAGTACGTC.

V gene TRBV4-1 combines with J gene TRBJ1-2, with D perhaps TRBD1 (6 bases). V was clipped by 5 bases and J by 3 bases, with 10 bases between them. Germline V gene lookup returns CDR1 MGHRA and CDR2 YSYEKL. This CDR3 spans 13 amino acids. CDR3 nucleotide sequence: TGCGCCAGCAGCGAACAGGGTGACTATGGCTACACCTTC. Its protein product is CASSEQGDYGYTF.

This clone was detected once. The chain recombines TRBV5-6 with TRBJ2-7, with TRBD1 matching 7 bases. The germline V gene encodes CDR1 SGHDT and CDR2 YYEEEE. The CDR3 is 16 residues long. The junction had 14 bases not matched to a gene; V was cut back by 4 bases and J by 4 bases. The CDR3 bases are TGTGCCAGCAGCCCCAGATACAGGGGTGGGAGATACGAGCAGTACTTC. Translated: CASSPRYRGGRYEQYF.

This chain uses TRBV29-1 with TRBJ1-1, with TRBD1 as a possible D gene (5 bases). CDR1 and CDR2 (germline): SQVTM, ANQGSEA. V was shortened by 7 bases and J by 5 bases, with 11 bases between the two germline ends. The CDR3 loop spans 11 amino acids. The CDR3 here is CSADRGTEAFF. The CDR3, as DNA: TGCAGCGCTGATCGGGGGACTGAAGCTTTCTTT.

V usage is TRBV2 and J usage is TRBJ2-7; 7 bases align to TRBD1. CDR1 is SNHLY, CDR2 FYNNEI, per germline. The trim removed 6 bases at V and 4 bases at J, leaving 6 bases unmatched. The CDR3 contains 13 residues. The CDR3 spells CASSGTGVYEQYV. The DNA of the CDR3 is TGTGCCAGCAGCGGTACAGGGGTATACGAGCAGTACGTC.

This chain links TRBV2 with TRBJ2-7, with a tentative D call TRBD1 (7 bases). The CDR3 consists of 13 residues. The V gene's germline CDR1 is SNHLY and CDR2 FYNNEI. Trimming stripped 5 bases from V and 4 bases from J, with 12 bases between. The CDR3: CASSRQGGYEQYF. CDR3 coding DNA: TGTGCCAGCAGTAGACAGGGAGGTTACGAGCAGTACTTC.

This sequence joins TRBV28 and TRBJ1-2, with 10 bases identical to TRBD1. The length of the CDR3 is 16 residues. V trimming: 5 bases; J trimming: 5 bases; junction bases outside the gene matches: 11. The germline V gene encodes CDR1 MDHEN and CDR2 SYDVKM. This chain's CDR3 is CASSLDDRGRVYGYTF. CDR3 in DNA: TGTGCCAGCAGTCTCGATGACAGGGGGCGGGTTTATGGCTACACCTTC.

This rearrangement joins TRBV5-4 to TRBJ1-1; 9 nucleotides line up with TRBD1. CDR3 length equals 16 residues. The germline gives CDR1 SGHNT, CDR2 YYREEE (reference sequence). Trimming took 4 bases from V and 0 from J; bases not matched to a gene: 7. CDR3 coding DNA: TGTGCCAGCAGCCTCGGGACAGGGATTTTGAACACTGAAGCTTTCTTT. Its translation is CASSLGTGILNTEAFF.

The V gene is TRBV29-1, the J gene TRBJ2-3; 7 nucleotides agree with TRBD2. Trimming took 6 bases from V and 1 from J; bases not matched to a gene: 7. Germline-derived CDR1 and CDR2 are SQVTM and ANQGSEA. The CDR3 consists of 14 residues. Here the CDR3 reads CSVYGLGGTDTQYF. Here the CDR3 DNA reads TGCAGCGTCTACGGACTAGGCGGCACAGATACGCAGTATTTT.

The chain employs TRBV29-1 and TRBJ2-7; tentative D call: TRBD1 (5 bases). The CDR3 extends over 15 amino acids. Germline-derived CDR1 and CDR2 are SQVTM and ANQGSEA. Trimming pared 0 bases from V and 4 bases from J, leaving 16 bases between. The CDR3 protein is CSVEEDHRIGYEQYF. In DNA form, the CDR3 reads TGCAGCGTTGAAGAAGATCACAGGATCGGGTACGAGCAGTACTTC.

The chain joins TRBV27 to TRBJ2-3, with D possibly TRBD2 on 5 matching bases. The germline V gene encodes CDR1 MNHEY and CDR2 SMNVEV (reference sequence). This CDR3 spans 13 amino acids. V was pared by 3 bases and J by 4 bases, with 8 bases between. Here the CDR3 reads CASSFGVPDTQYF. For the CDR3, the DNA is TGTGCCAGCAGTTTCGGGGTCCCAGATACGCAGTATTTT.

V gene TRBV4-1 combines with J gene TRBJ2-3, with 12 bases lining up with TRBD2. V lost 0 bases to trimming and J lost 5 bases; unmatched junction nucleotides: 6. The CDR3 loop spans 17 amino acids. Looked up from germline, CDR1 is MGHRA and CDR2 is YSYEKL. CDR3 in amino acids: CASSQEASGRAEDTQYF. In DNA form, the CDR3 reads TGCGCCAGCAGCCAAGAGGCTAGCGGGAGGGCCGAAGATACGCAGTATTTT.

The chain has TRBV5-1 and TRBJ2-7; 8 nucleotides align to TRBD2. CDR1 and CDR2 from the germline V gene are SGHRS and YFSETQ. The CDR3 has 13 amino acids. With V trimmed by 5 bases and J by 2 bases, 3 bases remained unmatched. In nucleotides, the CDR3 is TGCGCCAGCAGACCAGCGGGAGCCTACGAGCAGTACTTC. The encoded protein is CASRPAGAYEQYF.

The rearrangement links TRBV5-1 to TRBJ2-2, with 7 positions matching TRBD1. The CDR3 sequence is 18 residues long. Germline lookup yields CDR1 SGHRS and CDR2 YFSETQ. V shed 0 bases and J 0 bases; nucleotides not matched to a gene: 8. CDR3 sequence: CASSLAFAGTANTGELFF. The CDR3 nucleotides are TGCGCCAGCAGCTTGGCCTTCGCCGGGACAGCGAACACCGGGGAGCTGTTTTTT.

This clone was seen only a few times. The CDR3 DNA sequence: TGTGCCAGCAGAGGGATTGGACAGATGAACACTGAAGCTTTCTTT. Amino acids: CASRGIGQMNTEAFF. The chain employs TRBV6-6 and TRBJ1-1, with D perhaps matching TRBD1 (6 bases). This CDR3 is 15 amino acids long. Germline CDR1 is MNHNY and CDR2 is SVGAGI (reference sequence). The V and J ends lost 6 bases and 0 bases respectively, with 14 bases between them.